The T cell receptor beta chain under discussion was sequenced for a study of CD4 T cells in relation to SARS-CoV-2 and coronaviruses. Study overall: ViraFEST: approximately eleven-day antigen culture of PBMCs, then TCR beta CDR3 sequencing. Crossreactive spike epitopes shared across donors were mapped to their HLA restriction. Notes on the study in general: No donor gave both pre-pandemic and post-infection samples. Crossreactivity was assessed only for spike protein, not other viral proteins.

The V gene's germline CDR1 is SGHDT and CDR2 YYEEEE. With 0 bases removed from V and 0 bases from J, the gap between germline ends came to 16 bases. The CDR3 is made up of 17 amino acids. Unexposed donor CD4+ T cells date from about 2011-2018, before the COVID-19 pandemic. After about 11 days of culture, CD4+ T cells were isolated. This table comes from immunoSEQ multiplex PCR, and its TCRdb copy is limited to in-frame clones, with some not included. The sample yields under 35,000 clones, about 70% seen once. In the case of this clone: Its antigen is as yet unknown.

Sequenced sample: CD4+ T cells from PBMCs, cultured in vitro. The chain employs TRBV5-6 and TRBJ2-7; D ambiguous. The source of this sequence is a human donor in good health. The CDR3 nucleotides read TGTGCCAGCAGCTTGGATGTGGGCAGAGTAAGCTCCTACGAGCAGTACTTC. Its protein is CASSLDVGRVSSYEQYF.